This TCR beta chain was obtained from a study of cytomegalovirus exposure and HLA in healthy donors. General observations from the study: Three chains linked to CMV were shown in vitro to be specific for CMV antigens.

The PCR used 60 Vbeta and 13 Jbeta primers. Generated by immunoSEQ multiplex PCR, the TCRdb table keeps only in-frame clones and is missing some. The table lists nearly 95,000 clones, less than 10% of them singletons. The V end lost 3 bases, the J end lost 4 bases, and 11 bases lay between the germline ends. The CDR3 sequence is 14 residues long. Germline CDR1 and CDR2: LNHNV and YYDKDF (reference sequence). At sampling all donors were nominally healthy, likely with unrecorded immune exposures. On this clone itself: Its antigen is unidentified.

V is TRBV15 and J is TRBJ2-3; D is possibly TRBD1 (6 bases). Source material: PBMCs. The clonotype comes from a man aged 50-60 years in good health and CMV-seronegative. CDR3 DNA sequence: TGTGCCACCAGCAGGGGGGCGGACTCAGATACGCAGTATTTT. Protein: CATSRGADSDTQYF.